This TCR beta chain was captured in a study of blood T cell repertoires in COVID-19. Study summary: From the United States, Italy and Spain came samples of acute and convalescent COVID-19.

This clone was counted a single time. Those who participated ranged in age from roughly 18 to 100 years and resided in about two dozen US areas. The repertoire was sequenced with immunoSEQ multiplex PCR; TCRdb's copy has only in-frame clones and lacks some. The sample yields 140,000 or so clones, around four fifths seen once. The source is a middle-aged woman who had recovered from COVID-19. What was sequenced was PBMCs or T cells enriched from blood (not recorded which).

This CDR3 is CASSPGQDSSGYTF. The CDR3 DNA follows: TGTGCCAGCTCACCCGGACAGGACTCTTCAGGCTACACCTTC. The chain uses TRBV18 and TRBJ1-2; 7 bases match TRBD1. Trimming cost V 3 bases and J 8 bases; bases outside gene matches: 9. CDR1 KGHSH and CDR2 LQKENI come from the germline V gene. The CDR3 covers 14 residues.